The 9 T cell receptor beta chains reported below all come from one sample, sequenced in a study of metastatic and nonmetastatic thyroid tumors. No patient received treatment before thyroid surgery. Using MiXCR, TCRdb reanalyzed the PCR reads. There are about 92,000 clones in the sample; 14% to 15% occur only once, and about 3.6% lies in the top ten. Sample: blood. These receptors all come from a female donor with papillary thyroid cancer or a benign thyroid nodule (not recorded which). Some clones in this sample may be carry-over from other donors' samples.

The CDR3 spells CASSQGGRGGYTF. CDR3 nucleotide sequence: TGCGCCAGCAGCCAGGGGGGGAGAGGTGGCTACACCTTC. The chain joins TRBV4-1 to TRBJ1-2; D might be TRBD1 (5 bases). There are 13 residues in the CDR3. Germline CDR1 and CDR2: MGHRA and YSYEKL. The ends were cut back, 3 bases at V and 7 bases at J, with 12 bases in the middle.

This clone was observed many times. The J gene is TRBJ2-6, the V gene TRBV28, with D unclear. CDR3 length equals 15 residues. Trimming took 3 bases from V and 6 from J, leaving 12 bases between them. Germline V gene sequence: CDR1 MDHEN, CDR2 SYDVKM. The CDR3 DNA is TGTGCCAGCAGTTTGCCCCCTCCTCCGGCCAACGTCCTGACTTTC. Protein sequence: CASSLPPPPANVLTF.

This clone was seen ten or more times. J is TRBJ2-1 and V is TRBV19; 11 bases match TRBD2. Germline V lookup: CDR1 LNHDA, CDR2 SQIVND (reference sequence). CDR3 length equals 18 residues. V shed 1 base, J shed 0 bases, and the junction held 5 bases outside the gene matches. The CDR3 region is CASSIGLAGGYSYNEQFF. The CDR3 DNA is TGTGCCAGTAGTATAGGCCTAGCGGGGGGCTACTCCTACAATGAGCAGTTCTTC.

This clone came up many times. The chain joins TRBV4-2 to TRBJ1-1, with D uncertain. V dropped 1 base and J dropped 1 base, with 7 bases sitting between them. The CDR3 sequence is 14 residues long. Germline lookup yields CDR1 LGHNA and CDR2 YNFKEQ. The CDR3 sequence: CASSQVRQNTEAFF. The CDR3 coding sequence is TGTGCCAGCAGCCAAGTTAGGCAGAACACTGAAGCTTTCTTT.

This clone was observed at least ten times. This could be a read error, since a much larger clone is one nucleotide away. Other DNA sequences of this sample code for an identical CDR3. The chain recombines TRBV6-1 with TRBJ2-2, with a possible D match to TRBD1 (5 bases). The germline CDR1 and CDR2 sequences are MNHNS and SASEGT. The CDR3 covers 15 residues. The CDR3: CASGASRANTGELFF. CDR3 sequence (DNA): TGTGCCAGCGGAGCCTCCAGGGCGAACACCGGTGAGCTGTTTTTT.

At least ten counts were recorded for this clone. The chain links TRBV6-1 to TRBJ1-2, with D maybe TRBD1 (5 bases). Trimming took off 5 bases at V and 13 bases at J, with 17 bases between the two ends. The CDR3 covers 12 residues. Germline V lookup: CDR1 MNHNS, CDR2 SASEGT. CDR3 loop: CASSLLREFCTF. In DNA form, the CDR3 reads TGTGCCAGCAGTTTGCTCAGGGAATTCTGCACCTTC.

This clone occurred many times. The V gene is TRBV12-3 or TRBV12-4, the J gene TRBJ2-1; 9 bases map to TRBD1. The CDR3 runs 15 residues. The J segment lost 2 bases and the V segment lost 6 bases, leaving 5 bases of the junction unmatched. CDR3 sequence reads: CASRPGQGAYNEQFF. The CDR3 nucleotides are TGTGCCAGCAGGCCGGGACAGGGTGCCTACAATGAGCAGTTCTTC.

A note on this clone: The germline gene is not matched at one end of the junction; a read error may be the cause. This sample includes further DNA sequences coding for the same CDR3. The chain recombines TRBV18 with TRBJ2-7; D unresolved. The CDR3 runs 15 residues. Germline V lookup: CDR1 KGHSH, CDR2 LQKENI. CDR3: CASPLGGGSSYEQYF. CDR3 bases: TGTGCCAGCCCGCTCGGCGGCGGTAGCTCCTACGAGCAATACTTC.

This clone has ten or more counts. V usage is TRBV6-1 and J usage is TRBJ1-2; D is unclear. V lost 0 bases, J lost 5 bases, and 13 bases lay in between. There are 15 residues in the CDR3. Germline V gene data show CDR1 as MNHNS and CDR2 as SASEGT. For the CDR3, the DNA is TGTGCCAGCAGTGAAGCCCCCAAGGGCGCGTATGGCTACACCTTC. Amino acids: CASSEAPKGAYGYTF.